These 29 T cell receptor beta chains were sequenced from one sample in a study of cytomegalovirus exposure and HLA in healthy donors. Both 60 Vbeta primers and 13 Jbeta primers went into the PCR. This table comes from immunoSEQ multiplex PCR, and its TCRdb copy is limited to in-frame clones, with some not included. The sample holds 95,000 to 110,000 clones, around three quarters seen once. Sequencing was done on a sample of PBMCs. These receptors all stem from a male donor in good health and CMV-seronegative.

This rearrangement joins TRBV27 to TRBJ2-7; maybe TRBD1 (6 bases). V dropped 5 bases and J dropped 6 bases, with 14 bases sitting between them. CDR1 MNHEY and CDR2 SMNVEV come from the germline V gene (reference sequence). This CDR3 contains 13 residues. In DNA form, the CDR3 reads TGTGCCAGCAGTGTCACACAGGGTACCGAGCAGTACTTC. Its protein is CASSVTQGTEQYF.

V usage is TRBV11-2 and J usage is TRBJ2-1; the D gene is possibly TRBD2 (6 bases). The CDR3 runs 13 residues. Germline V gene lookup returns CDR1 SGHAT and CDR2 FQNNGV. Trimming removed 0 bases at V and 9 bases at J, with 9 bases between. The CDR3 loop is CASSLDPGGEQFF. The CDR3 DNA follows: TGTGCCAGCAGCTTAGACCCCGGGGGTGAGCAGTTCTTC. The variable domain in full, with the rest retrieved from reference TRBV11-2 and TRBJ2-1, is EAGVAQSPRYKIIEKRQSVAFWCNPISGHATLYWYQQILGQGPKLLIQFQNNGVVDDSQLPKDRFSAERLKGVDSTLKIQPAKLEDSAVYLCASSLDPGGEQFFGPGTRLTVL.

The chain combines TRBV6-5 with TRBJ2-1; TRBD2 is a possible D gene (5 bases). V was cut by 0 bases and J by 2 bases, with 11 bases left in between. Germline assignment: CDR1 MNHEY and CDR2 SVGAGI. There are 16 residues in the CDR3. The CDR3 coding sequence is TGTGCCAGCAGTTACTCGGAGGAGGAACCCTACAATGAGCAGTTCTTC. Encoded protein: CASSYSEEEPYNEQFF.

This clone was seen a single time. The J gene is TRBJ2-7, the V gene TRBV5-6; perhaps TRBD2 as D (6 bases). CDR1 and CDR2 from the germline V gene are SGHDT and YYEEEE. This CDR3 contains 14 residues. The V and J ends lost 1 base and 2 bases respectively, with 10 bases between them. The CDR3 region is CASSLRGTAYEQYF. The CDR3 nucleotides read TGTGCCAGCAGCTTGCGCGGGACTGCCTACGAGCAGTACTTC. Filled out from reference TRBV5-6 and TRBJ2-7, the complete variable domain reads DAGVTQSPTHLIKTRGQQVTLRCSPKSGHDTVSWYQQALGQGPQFIFQYYEEEERQRGNFPDRFSGHQFPNYSSELNVNALLLGDSALYLCASSLRGTAYEQYFGPGTRLTVT.

V and J are TRBV15 and TRBJ1-1; unclear D gene. The V and J ends lost 0 bases and 0 bases respectively, with 8 bases between them. Looked up from germline, CDR1 is LNHNV and CDR2 is YYDKDF (reference sequence). The CDR3 totals 15 residues. The CDR3 reads CATSRDLRLNTEAFF. DNA of the CDR3: TGTGCCACCAGCAGAGATCTGCGGTTGAACACTGAAGCTTTCTTT. The full variable domain, its missing parts supplied by reference TRBV15 and TRBJ1-1, is DAMVIQNPRYQVTQFGKPVTLSCSQTLNHNVMYWYQQKSSQAPKLLFHYYDKDFNNEADTPDNFQSRRPNTSFCFLDIRSPGLGDTAMYLCATSRDLRLNTEAFFGQGTRLTVV.

This clone appeared a single time. The V call is TRBV6-6, the J call TRBJ2-5; TRBD1 aligns across 10 bases. With V trimmed by 10 bases and J by 4 bases, 12 bases remained unmatched. This CDR3 is built from 15 residues. CDR1 MNHNY and CDR2 SVGAGI come from the germline V gene (reference sequence). This CDR3 reads CATSWDRGTRETQYF. Here the CDR3 DNA reads TGTGCCACCTCGTGGGACAGGGGAACTCGAGAGACCCAGTACTTC.

The chain couples TRBV21-1 to TRBJ1-2. TRBV21-1 represents a pseudogene. The CDR3 has 13 amino acids. CDR3 residues: CASSRRSGGQSPF. The CDR3 DNA reads as TGTGCCAGCAGCAGGCGAAGTGGCGGCCAGTCTCCCTTC.

The CDR3 spells CASSGVFVTNEKLFF. The CDR3 nucleotides read TGTGCCAGCAGTGGAGTGTTCGTAACTAATGAAAAACTGTTTTTT. The chain employs TRBV2 and TRBJ1-4; no firm D call. The germline gives CDR1 SNHLY, CDR2 FYNNEI. Trimming took off 4 bases at V and 1 base at J, with 10 bases between the two ends. CDR3 length: 15 amino acids.

This chain joins TRBV28 and TRBJ2-7, with D possibly matching TRBD1 (5 bases). V shed 3 bases and J shed 3 bases, with 9 bases lying between them. Germline V gene data show CDR1 as MDHEN and CDR2 as SYDVKM. The CDR3 is 13 residues long. The CDR3 DNA reads TGTGCCAGCAGTTTTTCGACAGACTACGAGCAGTACTTC. This codes for CASSFSTDYEQYF.

Of note for this clone: At one end the junction does not follow the germline gene, possibly because of a read error. The rearrangement uses TRBV7-9 and TRBJ2-5; D possibly corresponds to TRBD1 (5 bases). The germline V gene encodes CDR1 SEHNR and CDR2 FQNEAQ (reference sequence). The length of the CDR3 is 16 residues. The DNA for the CDR3 is TGTACCAGCAGCTTTTGGGGCCGTCGAGTACAAGAGACCCAGTACTTC. It specifies CTSSFWGRRVQETQYF.

The V gene is TRBV30, the J gene TRBJ2-7; maybe TRBD1 (5 bases). Germline CDR1 GTSNPN, CDR2 SVGIG (reference sequence). V dropped 0 bases and J dropped 5 bases, with 14 bases sitting between them. This CDR3 is 14 amino acids long. The CDR3 coding sequence is TGTGCCTGGAGTGTAGGCCAGGGCGGCAACGAGCAGTACTTC. Encoded protein: CAWSVGQGGNEQYF.

This clone came up once. V usage is TRBV14 and J usage is TRBJ2-1; 9 nucleotides align to TRBD2. CDR3 length equals 18 residues. J was trimmed by 3 bases and V by 0 bases; bases with no gene match: 9. Per germline, CDR1 SGHDN and CDR2 FVKESK. For the CDR3, the DNA is TGTGCCAGCAGCCAAGAAGGACACATAGCGGGAGTCTACAATGAGCAGTTCTTC. This gives the protein CASSQEGHIAGVYNEQFF.

V usage is TRBV10-1 and J usage is TRBJ2-7; TRBD2 aligns across 10 bases. Germline values: CDR1 WNHNN, CDR2 SYGVQD (reference sequence). Trimming cost V 0 bases and J 5 bases; bases outside gene matches: 10. There are 17 residues in the CDR3. The CDR3 DNA is TGCGCCAGCAGTGAGTCCTACAAACTAGCGGGAAGGAACGAGCAGTACTTC. It specifies CASSESYKLAGRNEQYF.

The chain couples TRBV2 to TRBJ2-5; D call uncertain. The tail of the sequence fits TRBJ2-7 better, so the J call may be wrong. The CDR3 consists of 11 residues. Germline V CDR1 and CDR2: SNHLY, FYNNEI. The CDR3 nucleotides read TGTGCCAGCAGTGACTCCTACGAGCAGTACTTC. Amino acids: CASSDSYEQYF.

The CDR3 loop reads CASSLRGYGPHGYTF. As DNA, the CDR3 is TGTGCCAGCAGCTTACGGGGGTACGGGCCGCATGGCTACACCTTC. V gene TRBV7-9 combines with J gene TRBJ1-2; D may be TRBD1 (5 bases). Germline V gene sequence: CDR1 SEHNR, CDR2 FQNEAQ (reference sequence). Trimming cost V 2 bases and J 6 bases, with 16 bases left between them. CDR3 length: 15 amino acids.

The CDR3 DNA reads TGTGCCACCGCCACGGGACAGGGGTACTCCTACGAGCAGTACTTC. This translates into CATATGQGYSYEQYF. The chain joins TRBV10-3 to TRBJ2-7; TRBD1 matches at 10 bases. Trimming removed 10 bases from V and 0 bases from J; junction bases left unmatched: 9. CDR1 is ENHRY and CDR2 is SYGVKD in the germline V gene. This CDR3 has 15 amino acids.

This sequence joins TRBV7-6 and TRBJ1-5; 7 bases map to TRBD1. The J segment lost 0 bases and the V segment lost 2 bases, leaving 10 bases of the junction unmatched. Looked up from germline, CDR1 is SGHVS and CDR2 is FNYEAQ. The CDR3 contains 18 residues. This CDR3 reads CASSLSADRVDSNQPQHF. CDR3 DNA: TGTGCCAGCAGCTTAAGCGCCGACAGGGTCGATAGCAATCAGCCCCAGCATTTT.

This chain connects TRBV10-2 to TRBJ1-2; 9 bases are shared with TRBD1. Trimming removed 3 bases from V and 6 bases from J; junction bases left unmatched: 14. CDR1 and CDR2 (germline): WSHSY, SAAADI. The length of the CDR3 is 17 residues. In DNA, the CDR3 is TGCGCCAGCAGTGACCCGGGACAGGGCCCTCCTTGGGATGGCTACACCTTC. This encodes CASSDPGQGPPWDGYTF.

The chain couples TRBV29-1 to TRBJ1-2; 8 positions agree with TRBD1. The junction had 4 bases not matched to a gene; V was cut back by 4 bases and J by 3 bases. There are 13 residues in the CDR3. Germline assignment: CDR1 SQVTM and CDR2 ANQGSEA. The CDR3 loop is CSVAGQGYYGYTF. The CDR3 bases are TGCAGCGTTGCCGGACAGGGATACTATGGCTACACCTTC.

This clone was seen more than once but under ten times. The rearrangement joins TRBV2 to TRBJ1-1, with D maybe TRBD1 (6 bases). In germline, CDR1 is SNHLY, CDR2 FYNNEI. The CDR3 length is 15 residues. V dropped 3 bases and J dropped 3 bases, with 14 bases sitting between them. For the CDR3, the DNA is TGTGCCAGCAGTGAGGGGGGGCTGACGTACACTGAAGCTTTCTTT. The encoded protein is CASSEGGLTYTEAFF.

This chain joins TRBV19 and TRBJ2-1, with a possible D match to TRBD1 (6 bases). The germline gives CDR1 LNHDA, CDR2 SQIVND (reference sequence). CDR3 length: 15 amino acids. V shed 5 bases and J shed 2 bases, with 13 bases lying between them. CDR3 nucleotides: TGTGCCAGTAGTCCCACAGGGAGCGCCTACAATGAGCAGTTCTTC. This sequence encodes CASSPTGSAYNEQFF.

V and J are TRBV28 and TRBJ2-7; D gene uncertain. Between the trimmed V and J ends, which lost 2 bases and 2 bases, there was a span of 7 bases. Germline V CDR1 and CDR2: MDHEN, SYDVKM. The CDR3 contains 13 residues. CDR3 nucleotides: TGTGCCAGCAGTTTAGTCTTAACCTACGAGCAGTACTTC. Amino acid sequence: CASSLVLTYEQYF.

The chain couples TRBV6-1 to TRBJ2-1; TRBD1 is a possible D gene (5 bases). There are 14 residues in the CDR3. Between the trimmed V and J ends, which lost 3 bases and 3 bases, there was a span of 9 bases. Germline assignment: CDR1 MNHNS and CDR2 SASEGT. The chain's CDR3 is CASSDRAFYNEQFF. Written as DNA, the CDR3 is TGTGCCAGCAGTGACAGGGCGTTCTACAATGAGCAGTTCTTC.

V usage is TRBV27 and J usage is TRBJ2-1; the match to TRBD2 covers 8 bases. Unmatched junction bases numbered 9, after V lost 6 bases and J lost 5 bases. This CDR3 is 15 amino acids long. Germline loops: CDR1 MNHEY, CDR2 SMNVEV (reference sequence). This CDR3 is CASSPQGLVDNEQFF. The CDR3, as DNA: TGTGCCAGCAGCCCACAGGGACTAGTAGACAATGAGCAGTTCTTC.

In this sample, this clone turned up once. The gene calls are TRBV19 and TRBJ2-5; no firm D call. The CDR3 extends over 14 amino acids. Germline CDR1 LNHDA, CDR2 SQIVND (reference sequence). With 7 bases removed from V and 0 bases from J, the gap between germline ends came to 12 bases. The CDR3 reads CASKSHFNQETQYF. DNA for the CDR3: TGTGCCAGTAAGTCCCACTTCAACCAAGAGACCCAGTACTTC. Variable domain in full (rest from reference TRBV19 and TRBJ2-5): DGGITQSPKYLFRKEGQNVTLSCEQNLNHDAMYWYRQDPGQGLRLIYYSQIVNDFQKGDIAEGYSVSREKKESFPLTVTSAQKNPTAFYLCASKSHFNQETQYFGPGTRLLVL.

The chain carries TRBV9 and TRBJ1-1, with unresolved D. Germline V CDR1 and CDR2: SGDLS, YYNGEE. The CDR3 contains 13 residues. V was pared by 2 bases and J by 1 base, with 6 bases between. The CDR3 bases are TGTGCCAGCAGCGTTGACTGGAACACTGAAGCTTTCTTT. It encodes CASSVDWNTEAFF. Complete variable domain (other parts from reference TRBV9 and TRBJ1-1): DSGVTQTPKHLITATGQRVTLRCSPRSGDLSVYWYQQSLDQGLQFLIQYYNGEERAKGNILERFSAQQFPDLHSELNLSSLELGDSALYFCASSVDWNTEAFFGQGTRLTVV.

This sequence joins TRBV7-9 and TRBJ1-2; possibly TRBD1 for D (5 bases). Germline CDR1 reads SEHNR; CDR2 reads FQNEAQ (reference sequence). V shed 1 base and J shed 3 bases, with 12 bases lying between them. The CDR3 is 15 residues long. The CDR3 nucleotides read TGTGCCAGCAGCTTAGTTTTCAGGGAAGACTATGGCTACACCTTC. This codes for CASSLVFREDYGYTF.

The chain recombines TRBV2 with TRBJ2-1; D might be TRBD1 (6 bases). This CDR3 contains 14 residues. The V end lost 8 bases, the J end lost 9 bases, and 20 bases lay between the germline ends. CDR1 SNHLY and CDR2 FYNNEI come from the germline V gene. CDR3 nucleotide sequence: TGTGCCAGCCACCCCGTGTTGGGGGCGGGTGAGCAGTTCTTC. Its translation: CASHPVLGAGEQFF.

This sequence joins TRBV7-9 and TRBJ2-1; 9 bases are a match to TRBD2. V lost 4 bases to trimming and J lost 4 bases; unmatched junction nucleotides: 11. There are 17 residues in the CDR3. Germline V lookup: CDR1 SEHNR, CDR2 FQNEAQ (reference sequence). Written as DNA, the CDR3 is TGTGCCAGCAGCTCAAGGGGGATACTAGCGGGTTACAATGAGCAGTTCTTC. Amino acids: CASSSRGILAGYNEQFF.